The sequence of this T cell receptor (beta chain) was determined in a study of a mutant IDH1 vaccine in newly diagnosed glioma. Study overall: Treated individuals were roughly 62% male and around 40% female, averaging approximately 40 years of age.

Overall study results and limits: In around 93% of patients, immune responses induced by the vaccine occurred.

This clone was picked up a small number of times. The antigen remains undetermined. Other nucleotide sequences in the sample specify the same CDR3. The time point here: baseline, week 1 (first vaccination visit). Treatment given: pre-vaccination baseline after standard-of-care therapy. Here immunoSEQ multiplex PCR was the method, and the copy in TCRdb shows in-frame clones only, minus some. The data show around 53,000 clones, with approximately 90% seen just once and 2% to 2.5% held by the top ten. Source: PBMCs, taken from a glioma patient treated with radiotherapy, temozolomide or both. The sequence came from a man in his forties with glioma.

The CDR3 DNA reads as TGCGCCAGCAGCTTGGTAGGGCCCCAAGAGACCCAGTACTTC. Encoded protein: CASSLVGPQETQYF. The rearrangement joins TRBV5-1 to TRBJ2-5; D remains ambiguous. With 0 bases removed from V and 1 base from J, the gap between germline ends came to 7 bases. The CDR3 consists of 14 residues. Germline values: CDR1 SGHRS, CDR2 YFSETQ.